This TCR beta chain is drawn from a study of CD4 and CD8 cells across lung adenocarcinoma regions. Samples came from patients with localized non-small cell lung adenocarcinoma. In TCRdb, the PCR reads were re-called with MiXCR into one record per CDR3 protein. The repertoire consists of about 4,600 distinct CDR3 sequences, with about 45% occurring once and the leading ten covering approximately 15%. This TCR derives from a female donor with lung adenocarcinoma. The CD4 and CD8 labels of this study may be unreliable. The sample taken for sequencing was CD4+ T cells from the margin of a lung tumor.

CDR3 region: CASRPGRNSYEQYF. The CDR3 nucleotides read TGTGCCAGCAGGCCGGGACGGAACTCCTACGAGCAGTACTTC. The V and J genes are TRBV6-1 and TRBJ2-7; either TRBD1 or TRBD2 may fit D (5 bases each). The V gene lost 6 bases and the J gene lost 0 bases, with 12 bases spanning the gap. CDR3 length: 14 residues. The germline V gene has CDR1 MNHNS and CDR2 SASEGT.